This T cell receptor (beta chain) was sequenced in a study of shared clonotypes between healthy human individuals. The sequencing of unsorted PBMC DNA took place on ten immunoSEQ deep assay plates. The table came from immunoSEQ multiplex PCR; TCRdb's copy has only in-frame clones and leaves some out. The sample includes more than 450,000 clones, 75% to 85% of them seen just once. All donors were healthy HIV-negative adults lacking recent acute infections or vaccinations. This clone has only one observation. This TCR was sampled from a middle-aged woman in good health. Some clones in this sample may be carry-over from other donors' samples. The sequencing input was PBMCs.

The CDR3 nucleotides read TGCGCCAGCAGCTTGGCCGTCGGGTCTTTGGGGGGCTACACCTTC. Amino acids: CASSLAVGSLGGYTF. V gene TRBV5-1 combines with J gene TRBJ1-2; no firm D call. CDR1 and CDR2 from the germline V gene are SGHRS and YFSETQ. V lost 0 bases and J 8 bases, leaving 17 bases between the germline ends. This CDR3 comprises 15 residues.